This TCR beta chain was observed in a study of cytomegalovirus exposure and HLA in healthy donors. Overall study results and limits: Further analysis, carried out later, found HLA-associated TCR beta chains more clonally expanded than equally common other chains.

In its sample, this clone was seen a few times. What it recognizes is unknown. PCR was performed using 60 Vbeta and 13 Jbeta primers. Assay: immunoSEQ multiplex PCR; the TCRdb copy retains only in-frame clones and omits some. The sample lists about 160,000 clones, 77% occurring once. The TCR sequence derives from a man younger than 40 in good health and CMV-seropositive. The sequenced sample was PBMCs.

CDR3 loop: CASSSSSTGPVQHF. The CDR3 DNA reads as TGTGCCAGCAGCTCATCATCCACGGGTCCAGTCCAGCATTTT. The V gene is TRBV9, the J gene TRBJ1-5; D gene ambiguous. The ends were cut back, 4 bases at V and 12 bases at J, with 20 bases in the middle. CDR1 and CDR2 (germline): SGDLS, YYNGEE. This CDR3 has 14 residues.